The 25 T cell receptor beta chains in this list originate from one sample, sequenced in a study of T cell repertoires in cytomegalovirus infection. These receptors' antigens are unknown. TCRdb analysed the reads with MiXCR anew, one entry per CDR3 protein. The data show 65,000 to 85,000 distinct CDR3 sequences, about 26% seen once. The sequences come from CD8+ T cells from cultured PBMCs, collected from culture after CMV antigen stimulation. These receptors came from a human donor in good health (CMV status not recorded). Some clones in this sample may be carry-over from other donors' samples.

This rearrangement joins TRBV12-5 to TRBJ2-7; 7 positions agree with TRBD2. Germline CDR1 LGHNT, CDR2 FRNRAP. V lost 7 bases to trimming and J lost 3 bases; unmatched junction nucleotides: 12. There are 15 residues in the CDR3. The CDR3 DNA reads TGTGCTAGTGCCCCCTGGGGGGAGGGCCACTACGAGCAGTACTTC. Its translation is CASAPWGEGHYEQYF.

This clonotype was counted between two and nine times. V usage is TRBV10-3 and J usage is TRBJ1-1; D unresolved. The CDR3 spans 13 residues. Per the germline V gene, CDR1 is ENHRY and CDR2 is SYGVKD. V was clipped by 3 bases and J by 1 base, with 6 bases between them. CDR3 amino acids: CAISDAANTEAFF. The CDR3 coding sequence is TGTGCCATCAGTGATGCCGCGAACACTGAAGCTTTCTTT.

The gene calls are TRBV2 and TRBJ2-7, with a possible D match to TRBD2 (6 bases). The CDR3 has 15 residues. V was shortened by 3 bases and J by 5 bases, with 17 bases between the two germline ends. Per the germline V gene, CDR1 is SNHLY and CDR2 is FYNNEI. Here the CDR3 reads CASSDGPSRRDEQYF. The DNA for the CDR3 is TGTGCCAGCAGTGACGGGCCTTCGAGGAGGGACGAGCAGTACTTC.

In this sample, this clonotype turned up many times. CDR3: CATSDPLTSGSSTDTQYF. The CDR3 coding sequence is TGTGCCACCAGTGATCCTCTGACTAGCGGGAGTAGCACAGATACGCAGTATTTT. This sequence joins TRBV24-1 and TRBJ2-3; 12 nucleotides align to TRBD2. After removal of 3 bases from V and 0 bases from J, the junction contained 6 bases not matched to a gene. This CDR3 comprises 18 residues. In germline, CDR1 is KGHDR, CDR2 SFDVKD.

J is TRBJ2-7 and V is TRBV6-2 or TRBV6-3, with 7 positions matching TRBD1. V shed 6 bases, J shed 3 bases, and the junction held 8 bases outside the gene matches. The CDR3 contains 14 residues. Germline lookup yields CDR1 MNHEY and CDR2 SVGEGT. The CDR3 coding sequence is TGTGCCAGCAGCCCCGGGACAGCTTTCTACGAGCAGTACTTC. As protein: CASSPGTAFYEQYF.

This chain joins TRBV19 and TRBJ2-1, with D possibly called TRBD1 or TRBD2 (5 bases each). Trimming took 6 bases from V and 14 from J, leaving 23 bases between them. Germline values: CDR1 LNHDA, CDR2 SQIVND (reference sequence). The length of the CDR3 is 14 residues. The CDR3 is CASSLGVAYTPEFF. CDR3 sequence (DNA): TGTGCCAGTAGCCTAGGGGTAGCGTATACCCCCGAGTTCTTC. Supplemented by reference TRBV19 and TRBJ2-1, the full variable domain reads DGGITQSPKYLFRKEGQNVTLSCEQNLNHDAMYWYRQDPGQGLRLIYYSQIVNDFQKGDIAEGYSVSREKKESFPLTVTSAQKNPTAFYLCASSLGVAYTPEFFGPGTRLTVL.

This clonotype was recorded a few times. This chain links TRBV9 with TRBJ2-1; tentative D call: TRBD2 (6 bases). Germline CDR1 and CDR2: SGDLS and YYNGEE. Trimming pared 4 bases from V and 0 bases from J, leaving 11 bases between. The CDR3 has 15 residues. The CDR3 here is CASSSGGSSYNEQFF. The CDR3 DNA reads as TGTGCCAGCAGCTCTGGGGGGAGCTCCTACAATGAGCAGTTCTTC.

This clonotype was seen a handful of times. The chain carries TRBV19 and TRBJ1-5; the D is unclear. The CDR3 length is 12 residues. Trimming left V 5 bases short and J 5 bases short, with 7 bases between. Germline V lookup: CDR1 LNHDA, CDR2 SQIVND (reference sequence). CDR3 amino acids: CASSLYDQPQHF. The CDR3 DNA reads as TGTGCCAGTAGTCTGTACGATCAGCCCCAGCATTTT.

In DNA, the CDR3 is TGTGCCAGTAGTATTCCGGGACAGGGGTCCCGTGAGCAGTTCTTC. Amino acids: CASSIPGQGSREQFF. The V call is TRBV19, the J call TRBJ2-1; TRBD1 aligns across 10 bases. CDR1 is LNHDA, CDR2 SQIVND, per germline (reference sequence). J gave up 9 bases and V 3 bases, and 8 bases lay outside the gene matches. The length of the CDR3 is 15 residues.

This clonotype was recorded a few times. V usage is TRBV19 and J usage is TRBJ2-4, with D tentatively TRBD1 (6 bases). The V end lost 5 bases, the J end lost 2 bases, and 10 bases lay between the germline ends. The CDR3 extends over 14 amino acids. Germline lookup yields CDR1 LNHDA and CDR2 SQIVND (reference sequence). The CDR3 is CASSPGQSKNIQYF. CDR3 in DNA: TGTGCCAGTAGTCCGGGACAATCCAAAAACATTCAGTACTTC.

The chain employs TRBV14 and TRBJ1-6; the D gene is possibly TRBD1 (5 bases). Germline V gene lookup returns CDR1 SGHDN and CDR2 FVKESK. The CDR3 consists of 17 residues. Between the trimmed V and J ends, which lost 0 bases and 9 bases, there was a span of 18 bases. CDR3 in DNA: TGTGCCAGCAGCCAAGATAATGCGGGGGTTATCGGTTCACCCCTCCACTTT. Protein product: CASSQDNAGVIGSPLHF.

At least ten counts were recorded for this clonotype. The chain recombines TRBV7-2 with TRBJ2-3; D possibly corresponds to TRBD1 (6 bases). The CDR3 is 16 amino acids. From germline, CDR1 is SGHTA and CDR2 FQGNSA. Trimming left V 3 bases short and J 2 bases short, with 15 bases between. The CDR3 loop reads CASSLRGTNPTDTQYF. The CDR3 nucleotides are TGTGCCAGCAGCTTGAGGGGGACCAACCCCACAGATACGCAGTATTTT.

This clonotype was observed at least ten times. This chain joins TRBV10-3 and TRBJ2-7; 8 bases map to TRBD1. This CDR3 has 13 residues. Trimming at V came to 3 bases and at J to 5 bases, leaving 3 bases not matched to a gene. Germline assignment: CDR1 ENHRY and CDR2 SYGVKD. The CDR3 DNA follows: TGTGCCATCAGTGAACAGGGGGAAAACGAGCAGTACTTC. This encodes CAISEQGENEQYF.

The CDR3 DNA reads TGTGCCAGCAGTGAAGCGGCGACTAGCGGCGTGACCCAGTACTTC. This translates into CASSEAATSGVTQYF. The V call is TRBV2, the J call TRBJ2-5, with 9 bases matching TRBD2. The CDR3 totals 15 residues. The V gene end was trimmed by 0 bases and the J gene end by 7 bases; junction bases not matched to a gene: 6. From germline, CDR1 is SNHLY and CDR2 FYNNEI. The complete variable domain, with remaining parts taken from reference TRBV2 and TRBJ2-5, reads EPEVTQTPSHQVTQMGQEVILRCVPISNHLYFYWYRQILGQKVEFLVSFYNNEISEKSEIFDDQFSVERPDGSNFTLKIRSTKLEDSAMYFCASSEAATSGVTQYFGPGTRLLVL.

The chain employs TRBV12-3 or TRBV12-4 and TRBJ2-1; 8 bases are a match to TRBD2. This CDR3 has 16 residues. V was pared by 6 bases and J by 3 bases, with 10 bases of the junction left unmatched. DNA for the CDR3: TGTGCCAGCAGCCCTAGGAGCGGGGGCCTCTACAATGAGCAGTTCTTC. This translates into CASSPRSGGLYNEQFF.

Ten or more counts support this clonotype. The chain is built from TRBV7-2 and TRBJ2-5, with TRBD1 identical over 8 bases. From germline, CDR1 is SGHTA and CDR2 FQGNSA. V lost 4 bases, J lost 2 bases, and 0 bases stayed unmatched. This CDR3 is built from 13 residues. The CDR3, as DNA: TGTGCCAGCAGCTACAGGGGGCAAGAGACCCAGTACTTC. This gives the protein CASSYRGQETQYF.

This clonotype was observed many times. V gene TRBV2 combines with J gene TRBJ1-5, with no clear D. The ends were cut back, 5 bases at V and 4 bases at J, with 9 bases in the middle. CDR3 length equals 13 residues. Germline loops: CDR1 SNHLY, CDR2 FYNNEI. CDR3 sequence reads: CASSWTANQPQHF. The DNA of the CDR3 is TGTGCCAGCAGTTGGACTGCTAATCAGCCCCAGCATTTT.

V gene TRBV7-2 combines with J gene TRBJ2-7; D remains unclear. CDR3 length: 15 residues. In germline, CDR1 is SGHTA, CDR2 FQGNSA. V gave up 7 bases and J gave up 0 bases, with 16 bases separating them. The CDR3 DNA is TGTGCCAGCACCGACGAGCTGACGAGCTCCTACGAGCAGTACTTC. It encodes CASTDELTSSYEQYF.

There are a few counts of this clonotype. CDR3 in amino acids: CASSYSTGDGYTF. For the CDR3, the DNA is TGTGCCAGCAGTTACTCTACAGGGGATGGCTACACCTTC. This chain links TRBV6-8 with TRBJ1-2; 7 nucleotides match TRBD1. The CDR3 runs to 13 residues. The germline V gene encodes CDR1 MNHGY and CDR2 SAAAGT. After removal of 0 bases from V and 6 bases from J, the junction contained 1 base not matched to a gene.

The V call is TRBV6-2 or TRBV6-3, the J call TRBJ2-1; TRBD2 aligns across 8 bases. J gave up 7 bases and V 8 bases, and 7 bases lay outside the gene matches. CDR1 and CDR2 (germline): MNHEY, SVGEGT. This CDR3 has 13 amino acids. CDR3 sequence: CASEAGERNEQFF. The DNA of the CDR3 is TGTGCCAGCGAAGCGGGGGAGCGGAATGAGCAGTTCTTC.

The genes are TRBV7-2 and TRBJ2-1, with TRBD2 identical over 9 bases. The germline V gene encodes CDR1 SGHTA and CDR2 FQGNSA. Trimming took 2 bases from V and 7 from J; bases not matched to a gene: 21. The CDR3 consists of 20 residues. CDR3 nucleotide sequence: TGTGCCAGCAGCTTATACCCTATAAGCGGCGGGGGGGCGATGGGGAATGAGCAGTTCTTC. This gives the protein CASSLYPISGGGAMGNEQFF.

This clonotype occurred a few times. J is TRBJ1-1 and V is TRBV29-1; D call uncertain. The V and J ends lost 6 bases and 1 base respectively, with 9 bases between them. Per germline, CDR1 SQVTM and CDR2 ANQGSEA. The CDR3 covers 12 residues. CDR3 sequence: CSVADGNTEAFF. The CDR3 DNA reads as TGCAGCGTCGCAGACGGGAACACTGAAGCTTTCTTT.

As regards this clonotype: This may come from a read error, since a much larger clone is one base off. The V call is TRBV14, the J call TRBJ2-2, with 7 nucleotides matching TRBD2. Germline V lookup: CDR1 SGHDN, CDR2 FVKESK. This CDR3 has 15 residues. V shed 8 bases, J shed 0 bases, and the junction held 6 bases outside the gene matches. This CDR3 is CASGRLAANTGELFF. CDR3 nucleotide sequence: TGTGCCAGCGGCCGCCTAGCGGCGAACACCGGGGAGCTGTTTTTT.

This clonotype appeared many times. The CDR3, as DNA: TGTGCCTGGAGTGTAAGAGAGGGACTAGCGGGGGGCCTACAAGAGACCCAGTACTTC. Protein: CAWSVREGLAGGLQETQYF. J is TRBJ2-5 and V is TRBV30; TRBD2 matches 15 bases. V gave up 0 bases and J gave up 2 bases; unmatched junction bases: 10. Germline CDR1 and CDR2: GTSNPN and SVGIG (reference sequence). The CDR3 consists of 19 residues. Together with reference TRBV30 and TRBJ2-5, the CDR3 gives the full variable domain: SQTIHQWPATLVQPVGSPLSLECTVEGTSNPNLYWYRQAAGRGLQLLFYSVGIGQISSEVPQNLSASRPQDRQFILSSKKLLLSDSGFYLCAWSVREGLAGGLQETQYFGPGTRLLVL.

This chain links TRBV27 with TRBJ2-3; 9 bases line up with TRBD2. The CDR3 covers 15 residues. The V segment lost 4 bases and the J segment 4 bases; nucleotides outside the gene matches: 6. Germline CDR1 reads MNHEY; CDR2 reads SMNVEV (reference sequence). The CDR3 region is CASSSVSGRSDTQYF. In DNA, the CDR3 is TGTGCCAGCAGTTCAGTTAGCGGGAGATCAGATACGCAGTATTTT.